This T cell receptor beta chain was captured in a study of blood T cell repertoires in COVID-19. Clones were read by immunoSEQ multiplex PCR, and TCRdb kept only the in-frame ones, dropping some. Among about 130,000 clones, 65% to 90% were seen once, and the ten largest hold approximately 6.6%. This CDR3 comprises 14 residues. Trimming pared 3 bases from V and 0 bases from J, leaving 6 bases between. Germline assignment: CDR1 LNHDA and CDR2 SQIVND (reference sequence). Sequencing was performed on peripheral blood. This TCR was sampled from an elderly man with active or convalescent COVID-19. V is TRBV19 and J is TRBJ1-3; D gene unclear. Here the CDR3 reads CASSITGSGNTIYF. The CDR3 DNA is TGTGCCAGTAGTATCACGGGCTCTGGAAACACCATATATTTT. The whole variable domain, remainder taken from reference TRBV19 and TRBJ1-3, is DGGITQSPKYLFRKEGQNVTLSCEQNLNHDAMYWYRQDPGQGLRLIYYSQIVNDFQKGDIAEGYSVSREKKESFPLTVTSAQKNPTAFYLCASSITGSGNTIYFGEGSWLTVV.